Ten or more counts support the clone carrying this T cell receptor (beta chain). Amplification yielded TCR beta CDR3 regions, with RNA transcripts as the source. Using the HTBI primer set, a first-round RT-PCR was run on the TCR CDR3. A single record per CDR3 protein comes from TCRdb applying MiXCR to the multiplex PCR reads. The repertoire holds 150,000 or so distinct CDR3 sequences, with around 20% as singletons. The data were obtained in a study of T cells in Graves' hyperthyroidism and ophthalmopathy. Trimming removed 2 bases at V and 0 bases at J, with 11 bases between. The CDR3 is 16 amino acids. Germline V CDR1 and CDR2: KGHSH, LQKENI.

The sample taken for sequencing was blood. The chain carries TRBV18 and TRBJ2-1; D not certain. The sequence came from a woman aged 50 to 60 with Graves' hyperthyroidism that later progressed to Graves' ophthalmopathy. The CDR3 loop is CASSPKLESSYNEQFF. The CDR3 nucleotides are TGTGCCAGCTCACCAAAGCTGGAGAGCTCCTACAATGAGCAGTTCTTC.